This TCR beta chain was recovered during a study of CD8 T cells in Susac syndrome. Study-wide findings and caveats: As acknowledged by the study, its TCR sequencing and HLA analysis included a relatively small number of individuals.

The CDR3 totals 15 residues. The V gene's germline CDR1 is LNHDA and CDR2 SQIVND (reference sequence). The V segment lost 3 bases and the J segment 7 bases; nucleotides outside the gene matches: 7. An input of about 0.45 to 1 ug of RNA was subjected to reverse transcription using random hexamers. By means of immunoSEQ multiplex PCR, TCR beta CDR3 spanning 54 Vbeta and 13 Jbeta underwent amplification. TCRdb fed the immunoSEQ multiplex PCR reads into MiXCR, producing one record per CDR3 protein. The sample lists fewer than 150,000 distinct CDR3 sequences, around 91% occurring once. Notes on this clonotype: The antigen is undetermined.

The clonotype originates from a human donor with multiple sclerosis. Sequenced: CD8+ T cells from PBMCs. The chain employs TRBV19 and TRBJ2-1, with 9 bases identical to TRBD2. The CDR3 is CASSILAGDINEQFF. DNA for the CDR3: TGTGCCAGTAGTATCTTAGCGGGAGATATTAATGAGCAGTTCTTC. Variable domain in full (rest from reference TRBV19 and TRBJ2-1): DGGITQSPKYLFRKEGQNVTLSCEQNLNHDAMYWYRQDPGQGLRLIYYSQIVNDFQKGDIAEGYSVSREKKESFPLTVTSAQKNPTAFYLCASSILAGDINEQFFGPGTRLTVL.